This note documents a single T cell receptor (beta chain) sequence. It lacks a known antigen. Per-base qualities were not stored, and no clone one base away is much larger. The data originate from a study of T cell responses to AZD1222 COVID-19 vaccine (dated by TCRdb to 2020 to 2023). The study in broad terms: AZD1222 recipients whose second dose came at about 4 weeks and those whose second dose came at about 12 weeks were combined into one group, since spike-specific TCR depth and breadth did not differ between the two schedules. A total of over 230 trial participants underwent TCR sequencing, of whom approximately 210 received two doses of AZD1222 and 26 received two doses of the MenACWY control vaccine. Trial participants were enrolled into age subgroups of 18-55, 56-69 and 70-plus years, which contained 148, 28 and 57 TCR-sequenced participants, respectively. Points the paper makes about the study in general: After two AZD1222 doses, spike-specific TCR breadth and depth were significantly higher than at day 0 and than in MenACWY recipients. Conclusions about previously exposed vaccinees are limited because only 5 or 6 AZD1222 recipients were SARS-CoV-2 seropositive at baseline. Most participants were white British and females outnumbered males, and the authors suggested that clonal diversity may have been underestimated. Reportedly, almost half of the unique spike-specific TCRs recognized epitopes lying outside the regions that are mutated in the B.1.351 and B.1.1.7 variants. In the small 56-69-year group, the increase in depth fell short of significance, most likely because of low power. Because no day 14 peak-response samples were available, the repertoires could be characterized only after the peak T cell response. The vaccine-associated CD4 TCRs covered the entire spike protein, and the dominant responses fell in regions 160-218 and 743-854.

The CDR3 regions of human TCRbeta chains were analyzed by immunosequencing. The study's processing was this. Repertoire TCRs were checked for matches against a reference library of SARS-CoV-2-specific TCRs that had been generated using the MIRA antigen-specificity platform. Breadth was defined as the fraction of unique TCRs that were SARS-CoV-2-associated. Depth was defined as the fraction of total T cells that were SARS-CoV-2-associated. Using the MIRA data, each spike-specific TCR was mapped to the spike region that the TCR reacts to and placed in a CD4 or CD8 class. Log10-transformed breadth and depth values were compared by one-way ANOVA with Sidak's multiple comparisons tests. TCRdb's version of the immuneACCESS table is confined to in-frame rearrangements and falls short of the full clone set. An unresolved V gene accounts for under half of the shortfall where checked; the remainder is of unknown origin. V and J calls and clone size are copied from that table; D and trimming were computed from the DNA. For this sample the table gives around 100,000 clones, of which about 87% were detected only once. The leading ten clones occupy approximately 3% of the sample.

Sample time point, as interpreted from the label and publication: baseline before first vaccination. Samples from vaccinated people were obtained from the UK trials COV001 and COV002, which included a single-blind randomized controlled phase 2/3 trial of AZD1222 (ChAdOx1 nCoV-19) in healthy adults. Trial participant PBMC samples were collected at day 0 and day 28 after the second dose for TCRbeta chain sequencing. As encoded in the germline V gene, CDR1 is MDHEN while CDR2 is SYDVKM. Including cysteine and phenylalanine, the CDR3 has 14 amino acids. Only the CDR3 DNA is retained, 42 bases long and in frame from the first base. Compared with germline, V lacks 5 bases and J lacks 4 bases; bases without a gene match: 4.

The V gene is TRBV28 and the J gene is TRBJ1-1; TRBD1 aligns with 10 central bases. The sequencing used peripheral blood, collected on day 0 of AZD1222 vaccination. The clonotype was recovered from an adult in good health. The sequence in DNA is TGTGCCAGCAGTCTGACAGGGGGCAGCACTGAAGCTTTCTTT. It encodes CASSLTGGSTEAFF.